This T cell receptor (beta chain) was obtained from a study of T cell responses to AZD1222 COVID-19 vaccine. Profiled with immunoSEQ multiplex PCR; TCRdb holds only in-frame clones, not every one. The sample has approximately 90,000 clones, about nine tenths seen once. Germline V gives CDR1 SGHVS, CDR2 FQNEAQ. Trimming took off 6 bases at V and 2 bases at J, with 16 bases between the two ends. The CDR3 runs to 15 residues. The input for sequencing was peripheral blood, taken on day 0 of AZD1222 vaccination. The V and J genes are TRBV7-8 and TRBJ1-1, with D possibly TRBD1 on 5 matching bases. This sequence was found in an adult in good health. For the CDR3, the DNA is TGTGCCAGCAGGCCAGGCGGTAGGGGTAACACTGAAGCTTTCTTT. Translation: CASRPGGRGNTEAFF.